Shown below are 4 T cell receptor beta chains from a single sample sequenced in a study of blood T cell repertoires in COVID-19. The protocol was immunoSEQ multiplex PCR, while the TCRdb copy is restricted to in-frame clones and leaves out a portion. The sample carries approximately 230,000 clones, about nine tenths recorded once. Sample: PBMCs or T cells enriched from blood (not recorded which). These receptors came from a woman aged 25 to 39 with acute COVID-19.

The chain couples TRBV12-3 or TRBV12-4 to TRBJ1-5, with TRBD1 as a possible D gene (5 bases). The ends were cut back, 3 bases at V and 7 bases at J, with 10 bases in the middle. This CDR3 has 13 residues. In DNA, the CDR3 is TGTGCCAGCAGTTTGCAGGGTCAACAGCCCCAGCATTTT. It specifies CASSLQGQQPQHF.

J is TRBJ1-3 and V is TRBV12-2. TRBV12-2 counts as a pseudogene. This CDR3 is built from 13 residues. The CDR3 sequence: CASRLAGEDTIYF. The CDR3 DNA reads TGTGCAAGTCGCTTAGCCGGTGAGGACACCATATATTTT.

The chain is built from TRBV19 and TRBJ2-4; 9 bases align to TRBD1. Germline CDR1 and CDR2: LNHDA and SQIVND (reference sequence). With V trimmed by 5 bases and J by 1 base, 3 bases remained unmatched. CDR3 length: 15 residues. DNA for the CDR3: TGTGCCAGTAGTCCACAGGGGGCGGCCAAAAACATTCAGTACTTC. It encodes CASSPQGAAKNIQYF.

In the case of this clone: Other nucleotide sequences in the sample specify the same CDR3. The chain has TRBV3-1 (or the pseudogene TRBV3-2) and TRBJ1-5; D uncertain. V was clipped by 3 bases and J by 2 bases, with 5 bases between them. The length of the CDR3 is 13 residues. Germline V gene lookup returns CDR1 LGHDT and CDR2 YNNKEL (reference sequence). The CDR3 region has the DNA TGTGCCAGCAGCCATTCGGGCAATCAGCCCCAGCATTTT. It is translated as CASSHSGNQPQHF.